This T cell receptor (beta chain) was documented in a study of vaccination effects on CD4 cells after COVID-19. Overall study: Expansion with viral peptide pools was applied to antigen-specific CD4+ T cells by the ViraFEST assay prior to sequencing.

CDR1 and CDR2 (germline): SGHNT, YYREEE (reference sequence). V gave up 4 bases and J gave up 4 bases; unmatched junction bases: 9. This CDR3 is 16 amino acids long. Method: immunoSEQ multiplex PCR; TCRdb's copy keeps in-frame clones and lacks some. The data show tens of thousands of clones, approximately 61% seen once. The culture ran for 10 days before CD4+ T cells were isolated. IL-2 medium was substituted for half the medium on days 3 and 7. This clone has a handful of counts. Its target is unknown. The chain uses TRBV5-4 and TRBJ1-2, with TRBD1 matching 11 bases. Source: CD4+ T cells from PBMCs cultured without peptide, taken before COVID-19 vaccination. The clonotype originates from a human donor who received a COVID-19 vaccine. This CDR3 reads CASSPGGTGGLYGYTF. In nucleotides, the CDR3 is TGTGCCAGCAGCCCTGGCGGGACAGGGGGTCTCTATGGCTACACCTTC.